This T cell receptor beta chain was identified in a study of T cells in Graves' hyperthyroidism and ophthalmopathy. This CDR3 spans 13 amino acids. Germline V gives CDR1 SGHDN, CDR2 FVKESK. Deletions cut 1 base from V and 7 bases from J, with 11 bases between. This clonotype was recorded many times. Researchers amplified the TCR beta CDR3 regions from RNA transcripts. RT-PCR in the first round (using the HTBI primer set) targeted the TCR CDR3. TCRdb analysed the multiplex PCR reads with MiXCR anew, one entry per CDR3 protein. The sample includes roughly 500,000 distinct CDR3 sequences, roughly 14% of them seen just once.

The sequenced sample was blood. The sequence came from a woman aged 25 to 45 with Graves' hyperthyroidism that later progressed to Graves' ophthalmopathy. The chain is built from TRBV14 and TRBJ2-7; D not resolved. CDR3 sequence reads: CASSQVDMGEQYF. In DNA, the CDR3 is TGTGCCAGCAGCCAAGTCGACATGGGAGAGCAGTACTTC.